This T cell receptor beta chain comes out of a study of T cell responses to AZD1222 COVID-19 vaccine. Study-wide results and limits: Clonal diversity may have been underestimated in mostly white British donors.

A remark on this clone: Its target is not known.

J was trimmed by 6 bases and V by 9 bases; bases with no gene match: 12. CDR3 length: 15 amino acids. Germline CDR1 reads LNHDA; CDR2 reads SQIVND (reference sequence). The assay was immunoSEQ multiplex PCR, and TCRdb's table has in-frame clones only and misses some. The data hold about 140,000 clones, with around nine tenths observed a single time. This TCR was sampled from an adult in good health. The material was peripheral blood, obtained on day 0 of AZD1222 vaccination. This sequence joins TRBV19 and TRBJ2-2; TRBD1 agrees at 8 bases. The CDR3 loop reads CASRGRPGVSGELFF. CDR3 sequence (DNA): TGTGCCAGCAGGGGGCGGCCTGGGGTCTCCGGGGAGCTGTTTTTT.